The 5 T cell receptor beta chains below were found in one sample sequenced in a study of cytomegalovirus exposure and HLA in healthy donors. It was with 60 Vbeta and 13 Jbeta primers that the PCR ran. The data were produced by immunoSEQ multiplex PCR, yet TCRdb's version contains in-frame clones alone and is incomplete. Seen here are around 91,000 clones, around 59% observed once, and the top ten hold approximately 2.2%. The specimen sequenced was PBMCs. Every receptor here comes from a human donor in good health.

Details on this clone: This sample also contains other DNA sequences that code for the same CDR3. The J gene is TRBJ1-4, the V gene TRBV7-8; D call uncertain. V dropped 0 bases and J dropped 0 bases, with 2 bases sitting between them. The CDR3 runs 14 residues. Germline CDR1 reads SGHVS; CDR2 reads FQNEAQ. The CDR3 DNA reads as TGTGCCAGCAGCTTAGCTACAACTAATGAAAAACTGTTTTTT. Encoded protein: CASSLATTNEKLFF. Drawing the rest from reference TRBV7-8 and TRBJ1-4, the complete variable domain is GAGVSQSPRYKVAKRGQDVALRCDPISGHVSLFWYQQALGQGPEFLTYFQNEAQLDKSGLPSDRFFAERPEGSVSTLKIQRTQQEDSAVYLCASSLATTNEKLFFGSGTQLSVL.

The chain employs TRBV6-1 and TRBJ1-5, with TRBD1 identical over 7 bases. Germline V gene sequence: CDR1 MNHNS, CDR2 SASEGT. The length of the CDR3 is 13 residues. V lost 7 bases to trimming and J lost 7 bases; unmatched junction nucleotides: 7. For the CDR3, the DNA is TGTGCCAGCAATCAGGGGGTCAAACAGCCCCAGCATTTT. This gives the protein CASNQGVKQPQHF.

Concerning this clone itself: This sample includes further DNA sequences coding for the same CDR3. V usage is TRBV6-5 and J usage is TRBJ2-7, with 8 bases lining up with TRBD1. V trimming: 6 bases; J trimming: 0 bases; junction bases outside the gene matches: 1. Germline assignment: CDR1 MNHEY and CDR2 SVGAGI. The CDR3 spans 13 residues. This chain's CDR3 is CASRGTGSYEQYF. DNA for the CDR3: TGTGCCAGCAGGGGGACAGGCTCCTACGAGCAGTACTTC.

The J gene is TRBJ1-1, the V gene TRBV27; D unclear. The V gene lost 4 bases and the J gene lost 11 bases, with 11 bases spanning the gap. The CDR3 is 11 amino acids. Germline V lookup: CDR1 MNHEY, CDR2 SMNVEV (reference sequence). CDR3 bases: TGTGCCAGCAGTTCAGAAAGGGAGGCTTTCTTT. Translated: CASSSEREAFF.

The J gene is TRBJ1-1, the V gene TRBV7-3; maybe TRBD1 (6 bases). V lost 5 bases and J 0 bases, leaving 22 bases between the germline ends. The CDR3 runs 18 residues. CDR1 is SGHTA and CDR2 is FQGTGA in the germline V gene. For the CDR3, the DNA is TGTGCCAGCAGCCTAGGAACATTCAGGGGTGTCATGAACACTGAAGCTTTCTTT. Its translation: CASSLGTFRGVMNTEAFF.